This T cell receptor (beta chain) originates from a study of blood T cell repertoires in COVID-19. Assay used: immunoSEQ multiplex PCR; TCRdb lists only in-frame clones, some missing. Altogether over 150,000 clones are present, around 90% being singletons, with the ten largest covering 2% to 2.5%. This CDR3 contains 13 residues. The V and J ends lost 6 bases and 3 bases respectively, with 11 bases between them. Sequencing was done on a sample of PBMCs or T cells enriched from blood (not recorded which). This sequence originates from a woman in her twenties or thirties who had recovered from COVID-19. The V gene is TRBV12-3 or TRBV12-4, the J gene TRBJ1-1; TRBD1 is a possible D gene (5 bases). CDR3 DNA: TGTGCCAGCAGCCTCAGGGTGGACACTGAAGCTTTCTTT. Protein sequence: CASSLRVDTEAFF.